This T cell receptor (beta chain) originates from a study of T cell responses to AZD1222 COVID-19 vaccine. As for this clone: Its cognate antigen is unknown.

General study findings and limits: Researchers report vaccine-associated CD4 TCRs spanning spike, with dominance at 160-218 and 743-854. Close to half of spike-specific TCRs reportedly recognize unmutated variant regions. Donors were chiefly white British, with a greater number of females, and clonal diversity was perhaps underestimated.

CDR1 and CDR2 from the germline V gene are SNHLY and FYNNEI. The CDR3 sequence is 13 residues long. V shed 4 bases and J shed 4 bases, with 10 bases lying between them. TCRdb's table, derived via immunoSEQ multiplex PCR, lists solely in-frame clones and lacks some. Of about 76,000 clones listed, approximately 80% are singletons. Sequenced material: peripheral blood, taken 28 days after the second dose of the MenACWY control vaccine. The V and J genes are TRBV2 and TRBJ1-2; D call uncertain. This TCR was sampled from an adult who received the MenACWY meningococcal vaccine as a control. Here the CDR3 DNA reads TGTGCCAGCAGTGTGGCGGGGAGCTATGGCTACACCTTC. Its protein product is CASSVAGSYGYTF.